This T cell receptor beta chain was profiled in a study of T cells in Graves' hyperthyroidism and ophthalmopathy. Germline CDR1 reads DFQATT; CDR2 reads SNEGSKA (reference sequence). This CDR3 has 15 amino acids. V trimming: 6 bases; J trimming: 0 bases; junction bases outside the gene matches: 3. A note on this clonotype: What it recognizes is unknown.

The authors deemed Graves' hyperthyroidism stable absent ophthalmopathy progression within 18 months. The patients, who ranged from 18 to 65 in age, presented with newly diagnosed hyperthyroidism lasting under 2 months. From RNA transcripts, TCR beta CDR3 regions were amplified. The HTBI set primed first-round TCR CDR3 RT-PCR. TCRdb re-derived calls from the multiplex PCR reads in MiXCR, one entry per CDR3 protein. This table has about 320,000 distinct CDR3 sequences, roughly 15% appearing once. Study results and limitations: Appearing also in blood were most of the thyroid clonotypes expanded above 0.001. Ophthalmopathy was separated from stable hyperthyroidism by a 13 V-J model.

The sequence derives from a man under 40 with Graves' hyperthyroidism. Sequencing was done on a sample of blood. The chain carries TRBV20-1 and TRBJ2-7; TRBD2 agrees at 15 bases. CDR3 DNA: TGCAGTGCCGGGACTAGCGGGGGGAGCTCCTACGAGCAGTACTTC. Its protein product is CSAGTSGGSSYEQYF.